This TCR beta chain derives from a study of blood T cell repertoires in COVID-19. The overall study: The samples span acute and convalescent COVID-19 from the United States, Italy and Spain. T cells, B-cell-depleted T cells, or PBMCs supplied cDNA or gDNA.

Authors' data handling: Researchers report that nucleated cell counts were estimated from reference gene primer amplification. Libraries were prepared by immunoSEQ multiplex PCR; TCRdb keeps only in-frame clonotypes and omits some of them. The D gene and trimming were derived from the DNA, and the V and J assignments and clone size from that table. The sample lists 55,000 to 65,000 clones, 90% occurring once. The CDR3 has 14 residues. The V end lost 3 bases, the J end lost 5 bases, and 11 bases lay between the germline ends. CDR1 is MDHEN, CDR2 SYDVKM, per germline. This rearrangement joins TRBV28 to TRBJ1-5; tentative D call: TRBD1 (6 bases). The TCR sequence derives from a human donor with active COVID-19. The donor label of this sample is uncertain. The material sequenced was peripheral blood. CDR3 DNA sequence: TGTGCCAGCAGTTTGTTAGGGGGGGATCAGCCCCAGCATTTT. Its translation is CASSLLGGDQPQHF.